The next 8 T cell receptor beta chains were all read from a single sample in a study of identical twins. From the 5' RACE reads, TCRdb called clonotypes with MiXCR, one entry per CDR3 protein. Of approximately 190,000 distinct CDR3 sequences listed, 15% are singletons. These sequences were also reported in another study, on T cells expressing NK-cell markers.

Material for sequencing was CD8+ T cells sorted from blood. These receptor sequences come from a woman under 30 in good health.

The chain employs TRBV21-1 and TRBJ2-7. TRBV21-1 is deemed a pseudogene. CDR3 size: 14 residues. As DNA, the CDR3 is TGTGCCAGCAGCAAGTCTTCAGGTTCCTACGAGCAGTACTTC. Its protein is CASSKSSGSYEQYF.

This clonotype was found a few times. The V and J genes are TRBV7-2 and TRBJ2-7; 10 nucleotides match TRBD1. V was clipped by 10 bases and J by 4 bases; unmatched bases: 7. This CDR3 is built from 13 residues. In germline, CDR1 is SGHTA, CDR2 FQGNSA. In DNA, the CDR3 is TGTGCCAACTCGTGGGGACAGGGGTACGAGCAGTACTTC. Encoded protein: CANSWGQGYEQYF.

Many counts were recorded for this clonotype. The chain joins TRBV12-3 or TRBV12-4 to TRBJ2-3; TRBD2 aligns across 9 bases. This CDR3 contains 15 residues. Germline trimming cut 2 bases from V and 2 bases from J; bases unmatched to any gene: 2. CDR3 bases: TGTGCCAGCAGTTTAAGCGGGGGGCCCACAGATACGCAGTATTTT. This sequence encodes CASSLSGGPTDTQYF.

V and J are TRBV20-1 and TRBJ2-1, with D uncertain. V lost 0 bases to trimming and J lost 10 bases, with 10 bases between them. Germline-derived CDR1 and CDR2 are DFQATT and SNEGSKA (reference sequence). This CDR3 is built from 12 residues. CDR3 residues: CSARESVYEQFF. Written as DNA, the CDR3 is TGCAGTGCTAGAGAGAGTGTCTACGAGCAGTTCTTC.

This clonotype was detected a few times. The chain uses TRBV15 and TRBJ2-5; D gene uncertain. V gave up 5 bases and J gave up 4 bases, with 14 bases separating them. The CDR3 extends over 14 amino acids. Looked up from germline, CDR1 is LNHNV and CDR2 is YYDKDF (reference sequence). The CDR3, as DNA: TGTGCCACCAGCCCACAGTTGGGTGGAGAGACCCAGTACTTC. Translating gives CATSPQLGGETQYF.

V gene TRBV7-9 combines with J gene TRBJ1-1; D call uncertain. This CDR3 is 15 amino acids long. Germline-derived CDR1 and CDR2 are SEHNR and FQNEAQ (reference sequence). V gave up 1 base and J gave up 0 bases, with 9 bases separating them. CDR3 protein: CASSLERMLNTEAFF. In DNA, the CDR3 is TGTGCCAGCAGCTTAGAAAGGATGCTGAACACTGAAGCTTTCTTT.

This rearrangement joins TRBV7-9 to TRBJ2-7; no clear D. The CDR3 sequence is 16 residues long. The V gene's germline CDR1 is SEHNR and CDR2 FQNEAQ (reference sequence). The V end lost 4 bases, the J end lost 2 bases, and 18 bases lay between the germline ends. The CDR3 DNA is TGTGCCAGCAGCTCAACGACGGCCCCCGACCCCTACGAGCAGTACTTC. It codes for CASSSTTAPDPYEQYF.

This clonotype came up a few times. V gene TRBV2 combines with J gene TRBJ2-5, with 7 bases matching TRBD1. The germline V gene has CDR1 SNHLY and CDR2 FYNNEI. The CDR3 has 15 residues. J was trimmed by 0 bases and V by 6 bases; bases with no gene match: 7. CDR3 DNA: TGTGCCAGCAGGGGGCAGGGGGTCTACCAAGAGACCCAGTACTTC. Translated: CASRGQGVYQETQYF.